The source of this T cell receptor (beta chain) is a study of PD-L1 blockade in urothelial cancer. Produced via immunoSEQ multiplex PCR; TCRdb's table is partial and in-frame only. Of around 70,000 clones listed, 85% to 90% are singletons. V was trimmed by 6 bases and J by 3 bases, leaving 18 bases between them. CDR1 and CDR2 (germline): MGHDK, SYGVNS. The CDR3 runs 15 residues. As to time point: pretreatment peripheral blood. Sequences were derived from PBMCs, sampled around atezolizumab (anti-PD-L1) treatment. The TCR originated in a man in his 70s with urothelial cancer. J is TRBJ2-7 and V is TRBV25-1; D may be TRBD1 (6 bases). Here the CDR3 DNA reads TGTGCCAGCAGCGTTACCGGGACAACTAACTACGAGCAGTACTTC. It specifies CASSVTGTTNYEQYF.